These 14 T cell receptor beta chains were all obtained from the same sample, sequenced in a study of blood T cell repertoires in COVID-19. The table came from immunoSEQ multiplex PCR; TCRdb's copy has only in-frame clones and leaves some out. The sample has 150,000 to 200,000 clones, about 91% seen once. The sequencing sample was made of PBMCs or T cells enriched from blood (not recorded which). The receptor set was obtained from a woman in her thirties or forties with acute COVID-19.

CDR3 sequence reads: CASSQTGFTEAFF. In DNA form, the CDR3 reads TGTGCCAGCAGCCAAACAGGGTTCACTGAAGCTTTCTTT. The chain links TRBV3-1 (or the pseudogene TRBV3-2) to TRBJ1-1; TRBD1 is a possible D gene (6 bases). The CDR3 runs to 13 residues. V was cut by 2 bases and J by 4 bases, with 8 bases left in between. Germline assignment: CDR1 LGHDT and CDR2 YNNKEL (reference sequence).

The chain combines TRBV7-3 with TRBJ2-1; 12 bases line up with TRBD2. Unmatched junction bases numbered 5, after V lost 2 bases and J lost 9 bases. The CDR3 contains 15 residues. Looked up from germline, CDR1 is SGHTA and CDR2 is FQGTGA. CDR3 nucleotides: TGTGCCAGCAGCTTAGTGCTAGCGGGAGGGGCTGAGCAGTTCTTC. As protein: CASSLVLAGGAEQFF.

The chain links TRBV29-1 to TRBJ2-1; 10 nucleotides line up with TRBD2. The CDR3 has 16 amino acids. Germline V lookup: CDR1 SQVTM, CDR2 ANQGSEA. The trim removed 7 bases at V and 6 bases at J, leaving 15 bases unmatched. CDR3 sequence (DNA): TGCAGCGCCCCCTCCGGCCTAGCGGGGGTGGGCAATGAGCAGTTCTTC. Protein: CSAPSGLAGVGNEQFF.

The CDR3 DNA is TGTGCCAGCAGCCCACCCTACTCGTTGACCTACGAGCAGTACTTC. Translated, it gives CASSPPYSLTYEQYF. J is TRBJ2-7 and V is TRBV6-2 or TRBV6-3; D call uncertain. The CDR3 is 15 amino acids. CDR1 is MNHEY and CDR2 is SVGEGT in the germline V gene. The germline V and J ends were trimmed by 6 bases and 2 bases, with 17 bases remaining between them.

The rearrangement joins TRBV9 to TRBJ1-6, with D unclear. V gave up 1 base and J gave up 0 bases, with 8 bases separating them. This CDR3 region has 16 residues. Germline assignment: CDR1 SGDLS and CDR2 YYNGEE. The CDR3 protein is CASSVSPSSYNSPLHF. In nucleotides, the CDR3 is TGTGCCAGCAGCGTAAGCCCGAGCTCCTATAATTCACCCCTCCACTTT.

V usage is TRBV7-9 and J usage is TRBJ2-3; no firm D call. The V end was cut by 8 bases, the J end by 8 bases, with 11 bases between. The CDR3 loop spans 11 amino acids. Germline lookup yields CDR1 SEHNR and CDR2 FQNEAQ (reference sequence). CDR3: CASGTGVTQYF. CDR3 DNA: TGTGCCAGCGGCACGGGTGTTACGCAGTATTTT.

V is TRBV6-2 or TRBV6-3 and J is TRBJ2-1; 11 nucleotides line up with TRBD2. Germline V gene lookup returns CDR1 MNHEY and CDR2 SVGEGT. The V and J ends lost 5 bases and 5 bases, in that order; junction bases with no gene match: 11. This CDR3 comprises 17 residues. CDR3 DNA sequence: TGTGCCAGCAGTCCCCCTCGCACTAGCGGGAGCCACAATGAGCAGTTCTTC. The encoded protein is CASSPPRTSGSHNEQFF.

This rearrangement joins TRBV2 to TRBJ2-5; the match to TRBD2 covers 8 bases. Germline values: CDR1 SNHLY, CDR2 FYNNEI. The V and J ends lost 5 bases and 1 base, in that order; junction bases with no gene match: 6. The CDR3 covers 15 residues. CDR3 loop: CASSREGWIQETQYF. The DNA of the CDR3 is TGTGCCAGCAGTCGGGAGGGGTGGATCCAAGAGACCCAGTACTTC.

The rearrangement uses TRBV7-2 and TRBJ2-3; maybe TRBD1 (5 bases). Germline CDR1 and CDR2: SGHTA and FQGNSA. The CDR3 covers 14 residues. The germline V and J ends were trimmed by 3 bases and 5 bases, with 12 bases remaining between them. CDR3 in amino acids: CASSLGGARDTQYF. Written as DNA, the CDR3 is TGTGCCAGCAGCTTGGGTGGGGCCCGAGATACGCAGTATTTT.

V and J are TRBV3-1 (or the pseudogene TRBV3-2) and TRBJ1-2; possible D gene TRBD1, 6 bases. The V end was cut by 1 base, the J end by 4 bases, with 13 bases between. The germline CDR1 and CDR2 sequences are LGHDT and YNNKEL (reference sequence). The CDR3 has 15 residues. Here the CDR3 reads CASSQGQVRVYGYTF. CDR3 bases: TGTGCCAGCAGCCAAGGACAGGTTCGGGTCTATGGCTACACCTTC.

This clone was seen only once. J is TRBJ2-5 and V is TRBV5-6, with TRBD2 matching over 10 bases. V lost 0 bases and J lost 0; bases outside the gene matches: 2. CDR1 SGHDT and CDR2 YYEEEE come from the germline V gene. The CDR3 extends over 16 amino acids. For the CDR3, the DNA is TGTGCCAGCAGCTTGGTTCTAGCGGGGGACCAAGAGACCCAGTACTTC. It specifies CASSLVLAGDQETQYF.

This chain joins TRBV12-3 or TRBV12-4 and TRBJ2-7; maybe TRBD2 (7 bases). This CDR3 region has 13 residues. Deletions cut 3 bases from V and 2 bases from J, with 8 bases between. Here the CDR3 reads CASSLGGPYEQYF. The CDR3 region has the DNA TGTGCCAGCAGTTTGGGGGGGCCCTACGAGCAGTACTTC.

V gene TRBV28 combines with J gene TRBJ1-5; D possibly corresponds to TRBD1 (6 bases). The CDR3 is 15 residues long. V lost 3 bases and J lost 1, with 10 bases in between. Per germline, CDR1 MDHEN and CDR2 SYDVKM. This CDR3 reads CASSFTGPSNQPQHF. The CDR3 nucleotides are TGTGCCAGCAGTTTTACAGGGCCGAGCAATCAGCCCCAGCATTTT.

The chain carries TRBV18 and TRBJ2-3; TRBD2 aligns across 10 bases. Unmatched junction bases numbered 11, after V lost 0 bases and J lost 11 bases. Germline CDR1 KGHSH, CDR2 LQKENI. The CDR3 runs to 16 residues. The CDR3 region is CASSPPEAGGRRGQYF. Here the CDR3 DNA reads TGTGCCAGCTCACCACCGGAAGCGGGAGGGCGGAGAGGGCAGTATTTT.